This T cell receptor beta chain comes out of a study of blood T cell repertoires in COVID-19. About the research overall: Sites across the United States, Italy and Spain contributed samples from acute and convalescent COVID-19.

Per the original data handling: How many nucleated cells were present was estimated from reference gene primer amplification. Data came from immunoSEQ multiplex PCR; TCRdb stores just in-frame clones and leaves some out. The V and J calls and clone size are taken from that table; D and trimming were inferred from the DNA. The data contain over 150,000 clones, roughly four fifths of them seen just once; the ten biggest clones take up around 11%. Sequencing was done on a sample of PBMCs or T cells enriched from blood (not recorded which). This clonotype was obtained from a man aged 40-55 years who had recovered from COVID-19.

CDR3 DNA: TGTGCCAGCAACTTAGCGGGAGTGGCTAATGAGCAGTTCTTC. Its translation is CASNLAGVANEQFF. J is TRBJ2-1 and V is TRBV6-5; TRBD2 aligns across 9 bases. Germline assignment: CDR1 MNHEY and CDR2 SVGAGI. There are 14 residues in the CDR3. The V segment lost 7 bases and the J segment 7 bases; nucleotides outside the gene matches: 8.